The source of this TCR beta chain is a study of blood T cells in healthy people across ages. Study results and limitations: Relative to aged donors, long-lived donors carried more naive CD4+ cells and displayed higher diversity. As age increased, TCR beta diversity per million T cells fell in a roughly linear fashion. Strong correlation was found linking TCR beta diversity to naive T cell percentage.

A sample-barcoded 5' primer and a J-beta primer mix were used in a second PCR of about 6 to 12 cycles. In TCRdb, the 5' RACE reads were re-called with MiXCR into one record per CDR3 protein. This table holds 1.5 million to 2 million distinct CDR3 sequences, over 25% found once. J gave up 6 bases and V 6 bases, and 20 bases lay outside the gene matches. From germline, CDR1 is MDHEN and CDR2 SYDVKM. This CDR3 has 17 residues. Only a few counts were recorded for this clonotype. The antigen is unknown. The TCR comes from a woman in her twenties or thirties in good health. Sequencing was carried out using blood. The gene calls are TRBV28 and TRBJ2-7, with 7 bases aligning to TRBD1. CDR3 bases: TGTGCCAGCAGACATCACTTACCCGGGACAGTGGTTATCGAGCAGTACTTC. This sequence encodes CASRHHLPGTVVIEQYF.